These 24 T cell receptor beta chains came from one sample sequenced in a study of STAT5B mutations in CD4+ large granular lymphocyte leukemia. Sequenced by immunoSEQ multiplex PCR; TCRdb stores in-frame clones only, minus some. The data hold 32,000 or so clones, with roughly three quarters observed a single time. Sequenced input: CD4+ T cells from blood buffy coats. All receptors derive from a human donor in good health.

This chain links TRBV7-2 with TRBJ2-5; a possible D gene is TRBD2 (7 bases). CDR1 SGHTA and CDR2 FQGNSA come from the germline V gene. The length of the CDR3 is 12 residues. The CDR3 sequence is CMVRGASETQYF. The CDR3 DNA follows: TGTATGGTCCGGGGGGCTAGCGAGACCCAGTACTTC.

This clone was detected only a few times. One junction end does not reproduce the germline sequence, and a read error may be involved. The chain is built from TRBV10-3 and TRBJ2-7; D possibly uses TRBD1 or TRBD2 (5 bases each). This CDR3 has 14 residues. Germline CDR1 and CDR2: ENHRY and SYGVKD. In DNA, the CDR3 is TGTGCCAGCAGTTATCGTCGGGGCCAAAACGAGCAGTACTTC. It yields the protein CASSYRRGQNEQYF.

The V gene is TRBV7-6, the J gene TRBJ2-2; 12 nucleotides align to TRBD1. V shed 5 bases and J 6 bases; nucleotides not matched to a gene: 4. The CDR3 length is 15 residues. CDR1 SGHVS and CDR2 FNYEAQ come from the germline V gene. Here the CDR3 reads CASSLGTGGSGELFF. CDR3 nucleotide sequence: TGTGCCAGCAGCCTCGGGACAGGGGGCTCCGGGGAGCTGTTTTTT.

The rearrangement uses TRBV7-2 and TRBJ1-1; D unclear. CDR3 length: 12 amino acids. Germline V gene sequence: CDR1 SGHTA, CDR2 FQGNSA. V was pared by 7 bases and J by 0 bases, with 6 bases between. This CDR3 reads CASNKMNTEAFF. CDR3 nucleotide sequence: TGTGCCAGCAATAAGATGAACACTGAAGCTTTCTTT.

This sequence joins TRBV19 and TRBJ1-2; D perhaps matches TRBD1 (5 bases). V lost 5 bases, J lost 3 bases, and 22 bases lay in between. The CDR3 length is 17 residues. Germline CDR1 and CDR2: LNHDA and SQIVND (reference sequence). The CDR3 DNA reads TGTGCCAGTAGTGGAGCGGATGGACACCCGTGGGACTATGGCTACACCTTC. Its protein product is CASSGADGHPWDYGYTF.

V gene TRBV29-1 combines with J gene TRBJ1-4; a possible D gene is TRBD1 (6 bases). This CDR3 has 14 residues. Trimming removed 3 bases at V and 8 bases at J, with 16 bases between. Germline CDR1 and CDR2: SQVTM and ANQGSEA. The CDR3 reads CSVEGAPPKEKLFF. CDR3 sequence (DNA): TGCAGCGTTGAGGGGGCCCCACCGAAGGAAAAACTGTTTTTT.

The CDR3 region has the DNA TGTGCCAGCAGTCGGCAGCCGGAAAATTCACCCCTCCACTTT. Encoded protein: CASSRQPENSPLHF. V gene TRBV6-5 combines with J gene TRBJ1-6; D call uncertain. The CDR3 is 14 amino acids. Germline loops: CDR1 MNHEY, CDR2 SVGAGI. V was shortened by 5 bases and J by 7 bases, with 12 bases between the two germline ends.

This clone was picked up one time. CDR3: CASSLDRAYFYGYTF. The CDR3 bases are TGCGCCAGCAGCTTGGATCGCGCTTACTTTTATGGCTACACCTTC. The chain recombines TRBV5-1 with TRBJ1-2, with D uncertain. This CDR3 contains 15 residues. Germline CDR1 is SGHRS and CDR2 is YFSETQ. V was shortened by 0 bases and J by 5 bases, with 14 bases between the two germline ends.

CDR3 amino acids: CASSPTGNEQFF. Here the CDR3 DNA reads TGTGCCAGCTCACCGACTGGCAATGAGCAGTTCTTC. The chain links TRBV18 to TRBJ2-1; D call uncertain. With 3 bases removed from V and 6 bases from J, the gap between germline ends came to 6 bases. This CDR3 spans 12 amino acids. Per the germline V gene, CDR1 is KGHSH and CDR2 is LQKENI.

The chain recombines TRBV10-3 with TRBJ2-5; TRBD2 aligns across 9 bases. The V segment lost 6 bases and the J segment 5 bases; nucleotides outside the gene matches: 10. Germline V gives CDR1 ENHRY, CDR2 SYGVKD. The CDR3 extends over 15 amino acids. This chain's CDR3 is CAIRGAGGGGETQYF. CDR3 DNA: TGTGCCATCAGGGGAGCGGGGGGCGGCGGGGAGACCCAGTACTTC.

The chain couples TRBV6-5 to TRBJ1-4; a possible D gene is TRBD1 (5 bases). The CDR3 spans 12 residues. CDR1 and CDR2 from the germline V gene are MNHEY and SVGAGI. Trimming cost V 6 bases and J 5 bases, with 7 bases left between them. In nucleotides, the CDR3 is TGTGCCAGCAGCCGACAGAATGAAAAACTGTTTTTT. As protein: CASSRQNEKLFF.

This sequence joins TRBV7-8 and TRBJ1-5; 7 bases match TRBD1. Looked up from germline, CDR1 is SGHVS and CDR2 is FQNEAQ. Trimming at V came to 3 bases and at J to 4 bases, leaving 3 bases not matched to a gene. This CDR3 region has 14 residues. CDR3 in DNA: TGTGCCAGCAGCTTCGGGACAGCGAATCAGCCCCAGCATTTT. It encodes CASSFGTANQPQHF.

V is TRBV29-1 and J is TRBJ2-3; a possible D gene is TRBD1 (7 bases). Germline V gene lookup returns CDR1 SQVTM and CDR2 ANQGSEA. Trimming cost V 3 bases and J 4 bases, with 20 bases left between them. This CDR3 has 16 amino acids. The CDR3 bases are TGCAGCGTTGAGGGGGGCACCGACAGGGTACCAGATACGCAGTATTTT. Protein: CSVEGGTDRVPDTQYF.

The rearrangement uses TRBV7-8 and TRBJ2-3; 9 nucleotides align to TRBD2. V was clipped by 2 bases and J by 2 bases; unmatched bases: 14. Germline assignment: CDR1 SGHVS and CDR2 FQNEAQ. The CDR3 consists of 19 residues. CDR3 loop: CASSLRVRSGGPSTDTQYF. The CDR3, as DNA: TGTGCCAGCAGCTTACGGGTTAGAAGCGGGGGGCCATCCACAGATACGCAGTATTTT.

This rearrangement joins TRBV18 to TRBJ1-6; 8 nucleotides match TRBD1. CDR1 and CDR2 from the germline V gene are KGHSH and LQKENI. The CDR3 length is 14 residues. The V segment lost 6 bases and the J segment 7 bases; nucleotides outside the gene matches: 5. The CDR3 DNA sequence: TGTGCCAGCTCCGACAGGGGCTCGAATTCACCCCTCCACTTT. Protein: CASSDRGSNSPLHF.

The V call is TRBV4-2, the J call TRBJ2-2; D may correspond to TRBD1 or TRBD2 (5 bases each). Trimming cost V 0 bases and J 4 bases, with 9 bases left between them. Germline CDR1 LGHNA, CDR2 YNFKEQ. The CDR3 covers 15 residues. Here the CDR3 DNA reads TGTGCCAGCAGCCAAGATCCAGGGACCACCGGGGAGCTGTTTTTT. This encodes CASSQDPGTTGELFF.

This chain links TRBV18 with TRBJ1-3; D remains ambiguous. V lost 6 bases, J lost 3 bases, and 6 bases lay in between. CDR3 length: 12 amino acids. Germline V gene sequence: CDR1 KGHSH, CDR2 LQKENI. CDR3 amino acids: CASSPVGNTIYF. The CDR3 DNA sequence: TGTGCCAGCTCGCCGGTTGGAAACACCATATATTTT.

V is TRBV6-4 and J is TRBJ1-6; no clear D gene. Germline values: CDR1 MRHNA, CDR2 SNTAGT. The CDR3 is 14 amino acids. Deletions cut 3 bases from V and 7 bases from J, with 10 bases between. CDR3 residues: CASSETGKNSPLHF. CDR3 bases: TGTGCCAGCAGTGAAACCGGGAAAAATTCACCCCTCCACTTT.

A single count supports this clone. The junction differs from germline at one of its ends, possibly a read error. The genes are TRBV5-1 and TRBJ2-5, with 8 bases identical to TRBD2. The germline V gene encodes CDR1 SGHRS and CDR2 YFSETQ. The CDR3 sequence is 14 residues long. The CDR3 spells CASRSGGAQATQYF. The CDR3 DNA reads as TGCGCCAGCAGATCGGGGGGGGCCCAAGCGACCCAGTACTTC.

The chain has TRBV6-4 and TRBJ1-5, with TRBD1 as a possible D gene (6 bases). Trimming shortened V by 0 bases and J by 5 bases, and 20 bases separated the two germline ends. The germline CDR1 and CDR2 sequences are MRHNA and SNTAGT. The CDR3 consists of 18 residues. This CDR3 is CASSDSVQWGGRDQPQHF. The CDR3 region has the DNA TGTGCCAGCAGTGACTCGGTTCAATGGGGGGGGCGAGATCAGCCCCAGCATTTT.

The rearrangement joins TRBV2 to TRBJ2-3, with D unclear. The CDR3 runs 15 residues. Germline CDR1 is SNHLY and CDR2 is FYNNEI. V lost 0 bases to trimming and J lost 2 bases, with 9 bases between them. Here the CDR3 DNA reads TGTGCCAGCAGTGAAGCATCGGACCTCACAGATACGCAGTATTTT. Its translation is CASSEASDLTDTQYF.

The chain links TRBV29-1 to TRBJ2-1, with 10 bases matching TRBD2. The CDR3 spans 13 residues. Germline lookup yields CDR1 SQVTM and CDR2 ANQGSEA. V gave up 8 bases and J gave up 6 bases; unmatched junction bases: 7. The CDR3 nucleotides read TGCAGCACGGCTAGCGGGGGTGGCAATGAGCAGTTCTTC. Its translation: CSTASGGGNEQFF.

The chain employs TRBV7-2 and TRBJ2-2; D call uncertain. Per germline, CDR1 SGHTA and CDR2 FQGNSA. The germline V and J ends were trimmed by 1 base and 0 bases, with 9 bases remaining between them. CDR3 length: 16 residues. DNA for the CDR3: TGTGCCAGCAGCTTAGATGGGGTAGCGAACACCGGGGAGCTGTTTTTT. Translation gives CASSLDGVANTGELFF.

The CDR3 sequence is CASSSLGHPGRTDTQYF. In DNA form, the CDR3 reads TGTGCCAGTAGCTCACTCGGACACCCAGGGCGCACAGATACGCAGTATTTT. The V gene is TRBV19, the J gene TRBJ2-3; D may be TRBD1 (5 bases). CDR3 length equals 17 residues. Germline V gene lookup returns CDR1 LNHDA and CDR2 SQIVND (reference sequence). Trimming removed 6 bases from V and 1 base from J, with 20 bases in between.